This T cell receptor beta chain was retrieved from a study of T cells expressing NK-cell markers. Whole-study context: Within the sequenced cohort of eight donors, seven exhibited HCMV seropositivity and one was seronegative. Whole-study results and caveats: In a handful of donors, dominant CD3+CD56+NKG2C+ clones formed about 1.0-7.0% of CD8+ cells.

This CDR3 is built from 17 residues. CDR1 and CDR2 (germline): SGHVS, FNYEAQ. The authors generated TCR beta cDNA through 5'RACE template switching with UMIs. TCRdb reprocessed the 5' RACE reads and keeps a single row for each CDR3 protein, giving no DNA. The sample table includes about 400,000 distinct CDR3 sequences. To note about this clonotype: Its specificity is not known.

The chain carries TRBV7-6 and TRBJ2-1; checking the TCRdb D call of TRBD1 is not possible without DNA. This receptor was taken from a woman between 50 and 59 years old in good health. Sequencing was carried out using blood T cells: a sorted CD56 or NKG2C T cell subset, CD4+ or CD8+ T cells, or bulk PBMC T cells (not recorded which). The CDR3 reads CASSPPGWRTGYNEQFF.